This T cell receptor beta chain was captured in a study of shared clonotypes between healthy human individuals. General study points: It was expected that sequencing depth would affect clonotype sharing among donors.

This CDR3 comprises 15 residues. Germline V gives CDR1 SSHAT, CDR2 FNYEAQ (reference sequence). The authors distributed each subset's genomic DNA evenly over several immunoSEQ plates. The table came from immunoSEQ multiplex PCR; TCRdb's copy has only in-frame clones and leaves some out. The data show approximately 510,000 clones, with 79% seen just once and 10% to 15% held by the top ten. The healthy adult donors were HIV-negative and reported no recent acute infections or vaccinations. A note on this clone: Its antigen is undetermined. Germline is not matched at one junction end, which may reflect a read error.

The chain carries TRBV7-7 and TRBJ2-3, with D tentatively TRBD1 (6 bases). Sequencing was carried out using PBMCs. The TCR comes from a woman in her thirties or forties in good health. Some clones in this sample may be carry-over from other donors' samples. CDR3 nucleotide sequence: TGTGCTAGCAGCTTGACAGGACTCGACACAGATACGCAGTATTTT. It encodes CASSLTGLDTDTQYF.